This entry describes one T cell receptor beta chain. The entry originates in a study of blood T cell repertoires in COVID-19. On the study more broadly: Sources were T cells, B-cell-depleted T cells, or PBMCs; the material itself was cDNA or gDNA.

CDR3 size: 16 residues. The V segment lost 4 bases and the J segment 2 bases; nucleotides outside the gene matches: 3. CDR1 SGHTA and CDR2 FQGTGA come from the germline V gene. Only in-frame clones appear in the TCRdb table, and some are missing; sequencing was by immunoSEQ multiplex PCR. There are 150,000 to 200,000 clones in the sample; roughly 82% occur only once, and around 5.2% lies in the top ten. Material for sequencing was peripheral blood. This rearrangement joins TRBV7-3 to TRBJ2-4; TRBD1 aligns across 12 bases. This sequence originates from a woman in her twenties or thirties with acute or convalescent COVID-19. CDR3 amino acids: CASSSGQGATKNIQYF. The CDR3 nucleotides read TGTGCCAGCAGCTCGGGACAGGGGGCGACCAAAAACATTCAGTACTTC.